Listed below are T cell receptor beta chains from one sample, sequenced in a study of T cell repertoires in cytomegalovirus infection. In TCRdb, the reads were re-called with MiXCR into one record per CDR3 protein. The sample consists of around 550,000 distinct CDR3 sequences, roughly 29% of them appearing once. Sequencing used PBMCs. The receptors here all came from a human donor in good health (CMV status not recorded). Some clones in this sample may be carry-over from other donors' samples. Each CDR3 is given with its conserved first and last residue. A D gene is named only where the DNA matches it firmly. Only part of the rows carry a size: once, few, many, or a class if the clone is expanded.

v_gene	abundance	d_gene	j_gene	CDR3nt	CDR3aa
TRBV7-2	many	TRBD1	TRBJ1-4	TGTGCCAGCAGCTTAATCCCGGGACAGGGGGCGACTAATGAAAAACTGTTTTTT	CASSLIPGQGATNEKLFF
TRBV25-1	few	NA	TRBJ2-2	TGTGCCAGCGGGGCCGCCGTGGGGACCGGGGAGCTGTTTTTT	CASGAAVGTGELFF
TRBV20-1	NA	TRBD2	TRBJ2-1	TGCAGAGCTTCGGGACTAGCGGGAGTTGACTCCTACAATGAGCAGTTCTTC	CRASGLAGVDSYNEQFF
TRBV7-2	many	NA	TRBJ2-1	TGTGCCAGCAGCTTAGGGGGACAGCAGTTCTTC	CASSLGGQQFF
TRBV29-1	NA	TRBD2	TRBJ2-3	TGCAGCGTTGGCCTCGGGACTAGCGGGAGTTCAGATACGCAGTATTTT	CSVGLGTSGSSDTQYF
TRBV19	few	TRBD2	TRBJ2-1	TGTGCCAGTAGTATAGATAGCGGGAGCTCCTACAATGAGCAGTTCTTC	CASSIDSGSSYNEQFF
TRBV7-2	many	NA	TRBJ1-5	TGTGCCTCACAGGCGGTGTCAACGGGGAGCAATCAGCCCCAGCATTTT	CASQAVSTGSNQPQHF
TRBV7-2	many	TRBD1	TRBJ2-7	TGTGCCAGCAGCTCTAGGACAGGCAACTCCTACGAGCAGTACTTC	CASSSRTGNSYEQYF
TRBV5-1	NA	NA	TRBJ2-5	TGCGCCAGCAGCTACGTGGCCGAGAAGACCCAGTACTTC	CASSYVAEKTQYF
TRBV7-8	many	NA	TRBJ2-1	TGTGCCAGCAGCCCCGGAGGCCCCAATGAGCAGTTCTTC	CASSPGGPNEQFF
TRBV7-2	many	NA	TRBJ2-1	TGTGCCAGCAGCCCCGGGATAAACAATGAGCAGTTCTTC	CASSPGINNEQFF
TRBV27	few	TRBD1	TRBJ1-1	TGTGCCAGCAGTTCCTTCAGGGGGGCGAACACTGAAGCTTTCTTT	CASSSFRGANTEAFF
TRBV12-3/TRBV12-4	NA	TRBD2	TRBJ2-7	TGTGCCAGCAGTTTACCGGGCTTGGCGGGAGTCCCCTACGAGCAGTACTTC	CASSLPGLAGVPYEQYF
TRBV28	few	NA	TRBJ1-1	TGTGCCAGCAGAACTCCTCGGGGCCAGGGCACTGAAGCTTTCTTT	CASRTPRGQGTEAFF
TRBV29-1	few	TRBD1	TRBJ1-1	TGCAGCGTTCCGGGGACAGGGATAATAGAGGGGTTGAACACTGAAGCTTTCTTT	CSVPGTGIIEGLNTEAFF
TRBV6-2/TRBV6-3	few	TRBD2	TRBJ2-4	TGTGCCAGCAGCCCGGGACTAGCGGGGGTAGCCAAAAACATTCAGTACTTC	CASSPGLAGVAKNIQYF
TRBV27	once	NA	TRBJ2-7	TGTGCCAGCAGTCCCCCGGGACCAGCTTACGAGCAGTACTTC	CASSPPGPAYEQYF
TRBV7-9	many	NA	TRBJ1-3	TGTGCCAGCAGCCTGGACAGCCGAAACACCATATATTTT	CASSLDSRNTIYF
TRBV12-3/TRBV12-4	few	NA	TRBJ2-3	TGTGCCAGCAGCCTGAGGACATTAGATACGCAGTATTTT	CASSLRTLDTQYF
TRBV29-1	few	NA	TRBJ2-3	TGCAGCGGCTTTACATACGATACGCAGTATTTT	CSGFTYDTQYF
TRBV7-2	NA	NA	TRBJ2-2	TGTGCCAGCAGCCCACAGCCGAGCACCGGGGAGCTGTTTTTT	CASSPQPSTGELFF
TRBV2	NA	NA	TRBJ1-2	TGTGCCAGCAGTGAACACAGGGAAGACTATGGCTACACCTTC	CASSEHREDYGYTF
TRBV28	NA	NA	TRBJ1-1	TGTGCCAGCACGGGGGGCGCCATCCCTGAAGCTTTCTTT	CASTGGAIPEAFF
TRBV10-3	few	NA	TRBJ1-5	TGTGCCATCAGCCGGGACCATAGCAATCAGCCCCAGCATTTT	CAISRDHSNQPQHF
TRBV6-1	NA	NA	TRBJ1-5	TGTGCCAGCAGTGAAGCGCGAGGGCAGTCCCAGCATTTT	CASSEARGQSQHF
TRBV12-3/TRBV12-4	NA	NA	TRBJ2-1	TGTGCCAGCACCCCGGGGCTAGGGAGGATCGATGAGCAGTTCTTC	CASTPGLGRIDEQFF
TRBV24-1	NA	TRBD1	TRBJ2-7	TGTGTCACCCTACAGACAGGGGCCTACTACTACGAGCAGTACTTC	CVTLQTGAYYYEQYF
TRBV7-9	few	TRBD2	TRBJ2-3	TGTGCCAGCAGCTTAACAGCGGGAGCAGATACGCAGTATTTT	CASSLTAGADTQYF
TRBV6-1	many	TRBD1	TRBJ1-1	TGTGCCAGCAGTGAAGGGACAGGTGGGGGGAACACTGAAGCTTTCTTT	CASSEGTGGGNTEAFF
TRBV12-3/TRBV12-4	NA	NA	TRBJ2-5	TGTGCCAGCAGTCCTAGCTTGGGGACGGAGGGGGAGACCCAGTACTTC	CASSPSLGTEGETQYF
TRBV7-2	many	TRBD2	TRBJ2-7	TGTGCCAGCAGCTTAGTCCGGGGGGCCTACGAGCAGTACTTC	CASSLVRGAYEQYF
TRBV6-5	few	TRBD1	TRBJ2-1	TGTGCCAGCAGTTACCTAGGGGACAGGGGGAATGAGCAGTTCTTC	CASSYLGDRGNEQFF
TRBV7-2	NA	TRBD1	TRBJ2-2	TGTGCCAGCACAGACAGGGTTAGAACCGGGGAGCTGTTTTTT	CASTDRVRTGELFF
TRBV7-2	many	NA	TRBJ2-2	TGTGCCAGCAGCTTACGTGGCGGTCTCACCGGGGAGCTGTTTTTT	CASSLRGGLTGELFF
TRBV6-1	few	NA	TRBJ1-4	TGTGCCAGCAGTGAAGGGAAGGATGTTAGGGCAGTACTGTTTTTT	CASSEGKDVRAVLFF
TRBV12-3/TRBV12-4	NA	NA	TRBJ1-4	TGTGCCAGCAGCCTCGGACAGAAAGAAAAACTGTTTTTT	CASSLGQKEKLFF
TRBV7-2	many	TRBD2	TRBJ2-3	TGTGCCAGCAGCTTAGCGCCGCTAGCGGGAACAGATACGCAGTATTTT	CASSLAPLAGTDTQYF
TRBV25-1	many	TRBD1	TRBJ2-3	TGTGCCAGCAGTGAGGGACAGGACACAGATACGCAGTATTTT	CASSEGQDTDTQYF
TRBV12-3/TRBV12-4	many	NA	TRBJ2-7	TGTGCCAGCACCCAAGGCTACGAGCAGTACTTC	CASTQGYEQYF
TRBV18	NA	TRBD1	TRBJ1-2	TGTGCCAGCTCACCACCGTACAGGGGGAACTATGGCTACACCTTC	CASSPPYRGNYGYTF
TRBV9	few	NA	TRBJ1-1	TGTGCCAGCAGCCCTCGCGATCGTCCGGGAGCGAACACTGAAGCTTTCTTT	CASSPRDRPGANTEAFF
TRBV11-2	few	NA	TRBJ2-3	TGTGCCAGCAGCTTGTCCGGCCAGGATACGCAGTATTTT	CASSLSGQDTQYF
TRBV12-5	NA	NA	TRBJ1-5	TGTGCTAGTGGGGAGGATAATCAGCCCCAGCATTTT	CASGEDNQPQHF
TRBV19	few	NA	TRBJ1-4	TGTGCCAGTAGACTGAACGATGCGGCTAATGAAAAACTGTTTTTT	CASRLNDAANEKLFF
TRBV7-2	many	TRBD2	TRBJ2-7	TGTGCCAGCAACCTAGCGGGAGGGGGCGAGCAGTACTTC	CASNLAGGGEQYF
TRBV7-8	many	TRBD2	TRBJ2-1	TGTGCCAGCAGCCCTCTTCCGCTGACTAGCGGGAGGGCCAATTCCTACAATGAGCAGTTCTTC	CASSPLPLTSGRANSYNEQFF
TRBV7-9	NA	TRBD1	TRBJ2-1	TGTGCCAGCAGCCCACGGACAGGGGAACCCTACAATGAGCAGTTCTTC	CASSPRTGEPYNEQFF
TRBV7-2	many	NA	TRBJ1-2	TGTGCCAGCAGCTTAACGGCGATCGCAGGGTATAGCTATGGCTACACCTTC	CASSLTAIAGYSYGYTF
TRBV7-2	NA	NA	TRBJ1-1	TGTGCCAGCAGCATAAGAAGTGACAGGAACACTGAAGCTTTCTTT	CASSIRSDRNTEAFF
TRBV7-3	once	TRBD2	TRBJ2-7	TGTGCCAGCAGCACCTCAGCGGGAGGGCCGTACGAGCAGTACTTC	CASSTSAGGPYEQYF
TRBV11-1	few	NA	TRBJ2-2	TGTGCCAGCACCGACCGGTGGGCGGGGACCAACACCGGGGAGCTGTTTTTT	CASTDRWAGTNTGELFF
TRBV6-1	few	NA	TRBJ2-1	TGTGCCAGCAGTGAGGGGAACGCCTTTGATGAGCAGTTCTTC	CASSEGNAFDEQFF
TRBV4-1	NA	NA	TRBJ2-1	TGCGCCAGCAGCGCGACTAGGAATGAGCAGTTCTTC	CASSATRNEQFF
TRBV7-2	few	NA	TRBJ2-1	TGTGCCAGCGGGCCTTACAATGAGCAGTTCTTC	CASGPYNEQFF